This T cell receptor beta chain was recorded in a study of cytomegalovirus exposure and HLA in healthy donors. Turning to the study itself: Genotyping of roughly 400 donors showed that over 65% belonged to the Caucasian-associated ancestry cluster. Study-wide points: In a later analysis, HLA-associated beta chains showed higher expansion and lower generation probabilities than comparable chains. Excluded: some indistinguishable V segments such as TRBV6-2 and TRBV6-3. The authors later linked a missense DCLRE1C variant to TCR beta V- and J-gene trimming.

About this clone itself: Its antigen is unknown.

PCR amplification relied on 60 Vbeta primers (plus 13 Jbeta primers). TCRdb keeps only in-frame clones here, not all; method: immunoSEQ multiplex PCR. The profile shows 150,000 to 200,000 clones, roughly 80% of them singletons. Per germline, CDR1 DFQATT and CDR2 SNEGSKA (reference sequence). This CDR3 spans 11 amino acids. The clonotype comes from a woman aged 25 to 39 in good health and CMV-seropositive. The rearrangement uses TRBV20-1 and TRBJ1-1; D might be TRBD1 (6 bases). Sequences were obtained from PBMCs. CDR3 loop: CTGYRDTEAFF. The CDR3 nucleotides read TGCACCGGATACAGGGACACTGAAGCTTTCTTT.